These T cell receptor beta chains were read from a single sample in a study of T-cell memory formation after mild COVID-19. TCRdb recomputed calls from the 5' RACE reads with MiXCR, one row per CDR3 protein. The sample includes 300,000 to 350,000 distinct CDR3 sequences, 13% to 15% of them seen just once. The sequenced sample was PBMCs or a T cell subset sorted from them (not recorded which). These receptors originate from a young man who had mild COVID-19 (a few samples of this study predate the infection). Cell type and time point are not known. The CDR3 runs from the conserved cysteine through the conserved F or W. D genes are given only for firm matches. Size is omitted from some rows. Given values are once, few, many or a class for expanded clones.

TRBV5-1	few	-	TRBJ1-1	CASGYVNTEAFF	TGCGCCAGCGGGTACGTGAACACTGAAGCTTTCTTT
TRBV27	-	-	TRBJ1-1	CASRLVLNTEAFF	TGTGCCAGCAGGCTAGTACTGAACACTGAAGCTTTCTTT
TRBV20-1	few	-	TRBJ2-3	CSATARTSNTQYF	TGCAGTGCTACCGCCCGGACATCGAACACGCAGTATTTT
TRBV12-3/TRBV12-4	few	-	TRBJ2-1	CASSLRGHEQFF	TGTGCCAGCAGTTTAAGAGGGCATGAGCAGTTCTTC
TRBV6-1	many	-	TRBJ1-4	CASSGSFNEKLFF	TGTGCCAGCAGTGGAAGTTTTAATGAAAAACTGTTTTTT
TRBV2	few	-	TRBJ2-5	CASSGGEVETQYF	TGTGCCAGCAGTGGCGGGGAGGTAGAGACCCAGTACTTC
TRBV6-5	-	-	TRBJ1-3	CASSYIADSGNTIYF	TGTGCCAGCAGTTACATCGCCGATTCTGGAAACACCATATATTTT
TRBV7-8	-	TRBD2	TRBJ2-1	CASSQKAGPSYNEQFF	TGTGCCAGCAGCCAAAAAGCGGGACCCTCCTACAATGAGCAGTTCTTC
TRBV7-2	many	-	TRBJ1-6	CASTSRSSYNSPLHF	TGTGCCAGCACCTCCCGTAGCTCCTATAATTCACCCCTCCACTTT
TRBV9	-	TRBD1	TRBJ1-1	CASSAGGQSNTEAFF	TGTGCCAGCAGCGCGGGGGGACAGTCAAACACTGAAGCTTTCTTT
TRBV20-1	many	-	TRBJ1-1	CSAIETNTEAFF	TGCAGTGCTATAGAGACGAACACTGAAGCTTTCTTT
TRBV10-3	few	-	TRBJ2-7	CAISESAQGRYEQYF	TGTGCCATCAGTGAGTCGGCGCAGGGCAGATACGAGCAGTACTTC
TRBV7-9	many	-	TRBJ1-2	CASSLGSAGEYGYTF	TGTGCCAGCAGCTTAGGTTCCGCGGGGGAATATGGCTACACCTTC
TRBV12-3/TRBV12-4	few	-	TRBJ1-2	CASSHGRVRRGYTF	TGTGCCAGCAGCCACGGGAGGGTCCGACGGGGCTACACCTTC
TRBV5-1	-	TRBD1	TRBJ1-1	CASSPPGQGKNTEAFF	TGCGCCAGCAGCCCACCGGGACAGGGGAAGAACACTGAAGCTTTCTTT
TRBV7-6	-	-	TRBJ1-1	CASSSSAGHSNTEAFF	TGTGCCAGCAGCTCGAGCGCGGGGCACTCGAACACTGAAGCTTTCTTT
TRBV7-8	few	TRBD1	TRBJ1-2	CASSLLPGQGVGYTF	TGTGCCAGCAGCTTACTCCCGGGACAGGGGGTCGGCTACACCTTC
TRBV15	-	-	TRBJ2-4	CATSRGELSKNIQYF	TGTGCCACCAGCAGAGGCGAACTTAGCAAAAACATTCAGTACTTC
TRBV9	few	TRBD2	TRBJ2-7	CASSKSGGRYEQYF	TGTGCCAGCAGCAAGAGCGGGGGGCGGTACGAGCAGTACTTC
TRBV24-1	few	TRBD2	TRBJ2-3	CATSAPGLAVDTQYF	TGTGCCACCAGTGCCCCGGGACTAGCCGTGGATACGCAGTATTTT
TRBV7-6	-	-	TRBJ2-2	CASSWGIVWSSNTGELFF	TGTGCCAGCAGCTGGGGGATCGTCTGGTCTTCGAACACCGGGGAGCTGTTTTTT
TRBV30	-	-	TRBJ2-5	CAWREPQETQYF	TGTGCCTGGCGGGAGCCCCAAGAGACCCAGTACTTC